A single T cell receptor (beta chain) is shown here with its context. The CDR3 is 14 amino acids. The germline CDR1 and CDR2 sequences are MNHEY and SMNVEV (reference sequence). V lost 3 bases and J 6 bases, leaving 11 bases between the germline ends. 13 Jbeta primers and 60 Vbeta primers were used for the PCR. Per the study methods: Later analysis identified tens of millions of unique TCR beta chains, roughly 11 million shared. The repertoire was sequenced with immunoSEQ multiplex PCR; TCRdb's copy has only in-frame clones and lacks some. That table furnishes V, J and clone size, whereas the DNA furnished D and trimming. The sample includes roughly 190,000 clones, around 80% of them seen just once. The sample originates from a study of cytomegalovirus exposure and HLA in healthy donors. Study overall: Around 87 million unique TCRs, all from HLA-typed donors, were included in an early release of the data.

The chain employs TRBV27 and TRBJ2-2; D uncertain. The sequence derives from a woman aged 45-65 years in good health and CMV-seronegative. Input material: PBMCs. As DNA, the CDR3 is TGTGCCAGCAGTTTTCGTGGGCGCCCCGGGGAGCTGTTTTTT. This encodes CASSFRGRPGELFF.